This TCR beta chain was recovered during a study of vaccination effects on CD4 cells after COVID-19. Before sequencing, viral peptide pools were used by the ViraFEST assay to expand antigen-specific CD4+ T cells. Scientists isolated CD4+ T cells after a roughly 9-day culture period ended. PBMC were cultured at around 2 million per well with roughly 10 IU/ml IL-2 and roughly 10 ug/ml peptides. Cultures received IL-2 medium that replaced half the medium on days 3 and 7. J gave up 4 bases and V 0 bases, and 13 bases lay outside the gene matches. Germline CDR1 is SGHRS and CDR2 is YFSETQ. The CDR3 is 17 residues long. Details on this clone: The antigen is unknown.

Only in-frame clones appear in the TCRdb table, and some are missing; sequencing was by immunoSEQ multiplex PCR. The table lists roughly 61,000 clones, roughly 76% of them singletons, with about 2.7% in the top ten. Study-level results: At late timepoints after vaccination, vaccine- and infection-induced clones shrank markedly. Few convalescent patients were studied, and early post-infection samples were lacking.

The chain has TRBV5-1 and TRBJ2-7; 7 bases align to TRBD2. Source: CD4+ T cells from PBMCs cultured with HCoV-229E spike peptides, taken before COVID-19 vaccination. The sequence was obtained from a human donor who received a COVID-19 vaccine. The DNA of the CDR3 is TGCGCCAGCAGCTTGGTTCCTGGCGGGGGAGATGTGTACGAGCAGTACGTC. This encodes CASSLVPGGGDVYEQYV.